The sequence of this TCR beta chain was determined in a study of cytomegalovirus exposure and HLA in healthy donors. On the study more broadly: There were roughly 110 million unique TCR beta sequences, drawn from 150 million to 200 million T cells, in an earlier analysis.

Turning to this clone: The antigen is unknown.

Study observations and caveats: Association of about 17,000 TCR beta sequences with HLA alleles was found at 0.05 false discovery rate in a later analysis. The authors enumerated over 150 TCR beta chains as linked to cytomegalovirus. From TCR beta sequences, most subjects' HLA-A and HLA-B alleles were reportedly predicted accurately.

13 Jbeta primers and 60 Vbeta primers were used for the PCR. TCRdb's copy holds only in-frame clones and misses some; the assay was immunoSEQ multiplex PCR. The sample lists over 150,000 clones; approximately 78% were seen once. The CDR3 extends over 14 amino acids. Germline V CDR1 and CDR2: LGHNA, YSLEER. The TCR sequence derives from a young woman in good health and CMV-seropositive. The sequencing sample was made of PBMCs. The V and J genes are TRBV4-3 and TRBJ2-5, with D hard to call. The DNA end is more similar to TRBJ2-7, so the J call may be wrong. The CDR3 loop is CASSQVPMSYEQYF. Here the CDR3 DNA reads TGCGCCAGCAGCCAAGTCCCCATGTCCTACGAGCAGTACTTC.